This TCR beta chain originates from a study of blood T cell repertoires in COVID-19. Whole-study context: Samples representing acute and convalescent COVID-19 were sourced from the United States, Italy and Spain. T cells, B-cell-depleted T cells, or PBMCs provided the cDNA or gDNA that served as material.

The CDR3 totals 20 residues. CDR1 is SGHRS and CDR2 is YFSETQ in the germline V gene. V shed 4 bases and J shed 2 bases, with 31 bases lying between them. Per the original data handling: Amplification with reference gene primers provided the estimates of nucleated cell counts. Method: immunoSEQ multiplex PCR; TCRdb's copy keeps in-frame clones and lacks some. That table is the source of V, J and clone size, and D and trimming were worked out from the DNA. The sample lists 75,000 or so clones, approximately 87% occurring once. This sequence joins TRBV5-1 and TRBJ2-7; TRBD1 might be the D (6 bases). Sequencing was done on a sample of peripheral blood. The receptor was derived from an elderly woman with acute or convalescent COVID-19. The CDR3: CASSLLRSYDQGGMTYEQYF. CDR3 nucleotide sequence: TGCGCCAGCAGCCTTCTTAGGTCCTACGATCAAGGGGGAATGACCTACGAGCAGTACTTC.